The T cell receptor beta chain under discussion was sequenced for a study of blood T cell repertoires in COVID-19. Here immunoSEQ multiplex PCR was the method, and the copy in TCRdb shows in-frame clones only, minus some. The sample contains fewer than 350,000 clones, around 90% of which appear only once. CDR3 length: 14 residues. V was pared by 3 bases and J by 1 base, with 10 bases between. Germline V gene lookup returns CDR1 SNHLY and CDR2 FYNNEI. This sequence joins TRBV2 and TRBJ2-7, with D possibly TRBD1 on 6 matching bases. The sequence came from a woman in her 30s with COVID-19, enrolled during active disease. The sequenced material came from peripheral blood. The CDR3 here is CASSDRGGSYEQYF. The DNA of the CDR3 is TGTGCCAGCAGTGACAGGGGCGGATCCTACGAGCAGTACTTC.